This entry lists 13 T cell receptor beta chains sequenced from one sample in a study of T cell responses to AZD1222 COVID-19 vaccine. Profiling relied on immunoSEQ multiplex PCR, and the TCRdb table lists in-frame clones only, not all of them. Counted here are 90,000 to 100,000 clones, around nine tenths occurring once; the ten biggest clones make up about 12%. Source: peripheral blood, taken 28 days after the second AZD1222 dose. Source of these receptors: an adult who received the AZD1222 COVID-19 vaccine.

The chain joins TRBV5-1 to TRBJ2-5; weak D call: TRBD2 (5 bases). CDR3 size: 15 residues. Between the trimmed V and J ends, which lost 0 bases and 4 bases, there was a span of 13 bases. CDR1 SGHRS and CDR2 YFSETQ come from the germline V gene. The chain's CDR3 is CASSLDMWAGETQYF. DNA of the CDR3: TGCGCCAGCAGCTTGGATATGTGGGCGGGAGAGACCCAGTACTTC.

The chain recombines TRBV28 with TRBJ1-1, with no clear D. V was clipped by 3 bases and J by 12 bases, with 14 bases between them. Germline V gene lookup returns CDR1 MDHEN and CDR2 SYDVKM. The length of the CDR3 is 12 residues. In nucleotides, the CDR3 is TGTGCCAGCAGTTTCCCTGCCGGGTGGTCTTTCTTT. This codes for CASSFPAGWSFF.

The V call is TRBV19, the J call TRBJ2-1; D possibly matches TRBD1 or TRBD2 (5 bases each). With 5 bases removed from V and 4 bases from J, the gap between germline ends came to 18 bases. CDR3 length equals 16 residues. CDR1 is LNHDA, CDR2 SQIVND, per germline (reference sequence). This chain's CDR3 is CASSVTATPGYNEQFF. CDR3 nucleotide sequence: TGTGCCAGTAGTGTGACAGCTACCCCGGGGTACAATGAGCAGTTCTTC.

The chain is built from TRBV4-1 and TRBJ1-2; D not certain. V shed 1 base and J shed 6 bases, with 15 bases lying between them. CDR1 is MGHRA and CDR2 is YSYEKL in the germline V gene. This CDR3 comprises 15 residues. The CDR3 DNA reads as TGCGCCAGCAGCCAAGTATTTGACACCGTAGATGGCTACACCTTC. Residues: CASSQVFDTVDGYTF.

This clone was recorded a few times. The chain has TRBV28 and TRBJ1-6; D ambiguous. The CDR3 spans 13 residues. Germline CDR1 MDHEN, CDR2 SYDVKM. The CDR3 DNA reads TGTGTGTCGCAGAGGCTAATACGTTCACCCCTCCACTTT. Translating gives CVSQRLIRSPLHF.

This chain links TRBV5-4 with TRBJ1-1; tentatively, D is TRBD1 (6 bases). The CDR3 sequence is 15 residues long. The V gene's germline CDR1 is SGHNT and CDR2 YYREEE (reference sequence). V lost 4 bases and J lost 1, with 14 bases in between. The CDR3 is CASSQPWGQNTEAFF. CDR3 nucleotide sequence: TGTGCCAGCAGCCAGCCCTGGGGGCAGAACACTGAAGCTTTCTTT.

V usage is TRBV18 and J usage is TRBJ1-3, with TRBD1 identical over 7 bases. The CDR3 loop spans 19 amino acids. V was pared by 3 bases and J by 5 bases, with 19 bases of the junction left unmatched. Germline-derived CDR1 and CDR2 are KGHSH and LQKENI. In DNA form, the CDR3 reads TGTGCCAGCTCACCGCAAACAGGGGCCAGAACTCGCGCAAGAAACACCATATATTTT. It codes for CASSPQTGARTRARNTIYF.

This clone has a single count. This chain links TRBV19 with TRBJ1-4, with a tentative D call TRBD1 (5 bases). V lost 4 bases and J 8 bases, leaving 14 bases between the germline ends. This CDR3 has 14 amino acids. Per the germline V gene, CDR1 is LNHDA and CDR2 is SQIVND (reference sequence). The CDR3 is CASSRGTYGEKLFF. In DNA, the CDR3 is TGTGCCAGTAGTAGGGGGACTTATGGGGAAAAACTGTTTTTT.

V gene TRBV7-2 combines with J gene TRBJ2-7; D call uncertain. V lost 6 bases and J 0 bases, leaving 18 bases between the germline ends. The germline V gene has CDR1 SGHTA and CDR2 FQGNSA. The CDR3 consists of 16 residues. The CDR3 is CASSMVPGSSSYEQYF. The CDR3 nucleotides read TGTGCCAGCAGTATGGTACCGGGCTCCAGCTCCTACGAGCAGTACTTC.

The genes are TRBV7-2 and TRBJ2-3; TRBD2 matches 8 bases. The CDR3 sequence is 16 residues long. The V gene end was trimmed by 2 bases and the J gene end by 4 bases; junction bases not matched to a gene: 8. The V gene's germline CDR1 is SGHTA and CDR2 FQGNSA. Written as DNA, the CDR3 is TGTGCCAGCAGCTTATCCGGGACTAGTTCCGCAGATACGCAGTATTTT. Translated: CASSLSGTSSADTQYF.

The chain employs TRBV3-1 (or the pseudogene TRBV3-2) and TRBJ2-1, with a tentative D call TRBD2 (5 bases). This CDR3 contains 16 residues. Germline V gene data show CDR1 as LGHDT and CDR2 as YNNKEL (reference sequence). Trimming removed 2 bases at V and 10 bases at J, with 21 bases between. Here the CDR3 reads CASSQFKGRGPEEQFF. CDR3 sequence (DNA): TGTGCCAGCAGCCAATTCAAAGGACGAGGGCCGGAGGAGCAGTTCTTC.

The V and J genes are TRBV29-1 and TRBJ2-7; D is tentatively TRBD1 or TRBD2 (5 bases each). V lost 2 bases to trimming and J lost 0 bases, with 11 bases between them. The CDR3 loop spans 14 amino acids. Germline values: CDR1 SQVTM, CDR2 ANQGSEA. CDR3 amino acids: CSVEPGRGSYEQYF. DNA of the CDR3: TGCAGCGTTGAACCGGGACGCGGCTCCTACGAGCAGTACTTC.

This chain links TRBV2 with TRBJ1-6, with a tentative D call TRBD1 (5 bases). The germline V gene encodes CDR1 SNHLY and CDR2 FYNNEI. This CDR3 is built from 11 residues. V lost 6 bases to trimming and J lost 13 bases, with 10 bases between them. Here the CDR3 reads CASRGGFPLHF. DNA for the CDR3: TGTGCCAGCAGGGGGGGATTCCCCCTCCACTTT.